This T cell receptor beta chain was profiled in a study of OX40 agonist ivuxolimab in advanced cancers. TCRdb's copy holds only in-frame clones and misses some; the assay was immunoSEQ multiplex PCR. Of some 64,000 clones detected, roughly 90% appear once; the ten largest clones hold approximately 0.64%. Germline V lookup: CDR1 MNHNS, CDR2 SASEGT. The CDR3 has 12 amino acids. V was shortened by 6 bases and J by 4 bases, with 7 bases between the two germline ends. The genes are TRBV6-1 and TRBJ1-5; D not resolved. The sample consisted of CD4+ or CD8+ T cells sorted from blood, taken in a trial of the OX40 agonist ivuxolimab. The source is an adult with an advanced solid tumor such as melanoma, head and neck, liver or kidney cancer. The CDR3 protein is CASRTQNQPQHF. The CDR3 DNA reads TGTGCCAGCAGGACACAAAATCAGCCCCAGCATTTT.